The 26 T cell receptor beta chains reported below all come from one sample, sequenced in a study of shared clonotypes between healthy human individuals. Generated by immunoSEQ multiplex PCR, the TCRdb table keeps only in-frame clones and is missing some. The top ten clones hold under 2% of a sample with almost 750,000 clones, 72% of them seen once. The sequenced sample was memory CD4+ T cells sorted from blood. Indicated subset: CD45RA-negative fraction. These receptors all stem from a woman between 25 and 40 years old in good health.

CDR3 sequence reads: CASSRDGVRPQHF. In nucleotides, the CDR3 is TGTGCCAGCAGCAGGGACGGGGTAAGGCCCCAGCATTTT. The chain couples TRBV7-9 to TRBJ1-5; the D gene is possibly TRBD1 (5 bases). V lost 5 bases and J lost 9, with 14 bases in between. Looked up from germline, CDR1 is SEHNR and CDR2 is FQNEAQ (reference sequence). This CDR3 is built from 13 residues.

The chain employs TRBV9 and TRBJ1-1; 11 bases fit TRBD1. This CDR3 contains 15 residues. The germline gives CDR1 SGDLS, CDR2 YYNGEE. V was clipped by 4 bases and J by 4 bases; unmatched bases: 6. The DNA of the CDR3 is TGTGCCAGCAGCCTTTCCGGGACAGGGGGCACTGAAGCTTTCTTT. This sequence encodes CASSLSGTGGTEAFF.

A word on this clone: A read error likely explains this, since a far larger clone differs by one base. This chain uses TRBV7-1 with TRBJ2-7; 7 nucleotides line up with TRBD2. TRBV7-1 is annotated as an ORF whose role is uncertain. The CDR3 totals 14 residues. V shed 4 bases, J shed 0 bases, and the junction held 3 bases outside the gene matches. The DNA of the CDR3 is TGTGCCAGCAGCTTACAGCGGGACTCCTACGAGCAGTACTTC. Protein: CASSLQRDSYEQYF.

This rearrangement joins TRBV5-4 to TRBJ2-2; 7 nucleotides align to TRBD1. Germline V gives CDR1 SGHNT, CDR2 YYREEE (reference sequence). V gave up 0 bases and J gave up 6 bases; unmatched junction bases: 5. The CDR3 covers 15 residues. The DNA of the CDR3 is TGTGCCAGCAGCTTGGAGGGGGCAGCGGCCGGGGAGCTGTTTTTT. Translated: CASSLEGAAAGELFF.

J is TRBJ2-2 and V is TRBV10-3; 9 bases match TRBD2. Germline CDR1 reads ENHRY; CDR2 reads SYGVKD. V lost 4 bases and J lost 5; bases outside the gene matches: 11. This CDR3 is built from 17 residues. CDR3 DNA sequence: TGTGCCATCAGTGGGAAGACTAGCGGAGGGGGGACCGGGGAGCTGTTTTTT. Amino acid sequence: CAISGKTSGGGTGELFF.

The chain joins TRBV2 to TRBJ1-3; the D gene is possibly TRBD1 (5 bases). The CDR3 is 14 residues long. CDR1 SNHLY and CDR2 FYNNEI come from the germline V gene. Trimming cost V 3 bases and J 2 bases, with 8 bases left between them. CDR3 bases: TGTGCCAGCAGTGAGACAGATCCTGGAAACACCATATATTTT. It is translated as CASSETDPGNTIYF.

The chain links TRBV5-1 to TRBJ1-1; weak D call: TRBD1 (6 bases). The germline V gene encodes CDR1 SGHRS and CDR2 YFSETQ. The CDR3 spans 13 residues. V was shortened by 2 bases and J by 7 bases, with 12 bases between the two germline ends. The CDR3 loop is CASSFNRVGEAFF. CDR3 nucleotides: TGCGCCAGCAGCTTTAACAGGGTCGGTGAAGCTTTCTTT.

In regard to this clone: Distinct nucleotide sequences in the sample also encode this CDR3. The gene calls are TRBV5-1 and TRBJ1-1, with TRBD1 matching over 11 bases. Germline assignment: CDR1 SGHRS and CDR2 YFSETQ. The CDR3 has 14 residues. After removal of 4 bases from V and 4 bases from J, the junction contained 3 bases not matched to a gene. The CDR3 region is CASSPGTGGTEAFF. The CDR3 DNA follows: TGCGCCAGCAGCCCTGGGACAGGGGGCACTGAAGCTTTCTTT.

This chain connects TRBV9 to TRBJ2-7; D gene ambiguous. The V and J ends lost 0 bases and 1 base respectively, with 5 bases between them. CDR3 length equals 13 residues. The germline V gene encodes CDR1 SGDLS and CDR2 YYNGEE. The DNA for the CDR3 is TGTGCCAGCAGCGTAGGACTGTCCTACGAGCAGTACTTC. Its protein product is CASSVGLSYEQYF.

The rearrangement uses TRBV11-2 and TRBJ2-3; 15 bases fit TRBD2. The CDR3 loop spans 19 amino acids. Germline V gene sequence: CDR1 SGHAT, CDR2 FQNNGV. Trimming took 6 bases from V and 4 from J; bases not matched to a gene: 14. CDR3: CASSFRWTSGRALADTQYF. CDR3 coding DNA: TGTGCCAGCAGTTTCAGATGGACTAGCGGGAGGGCCTTGGCAGATACGCAGTATTTT.

V and J are TRBV6-6 and TRBJ2-3; unclear D gene. Trimming took 4 bases from V and 0 from J, leaving 14 bases between them. Germline values: CDR1 MNHNY, CDR2 SVGAGI (reference sequence). The CDR3 is 16 residues long. Written as DNA, the CDR3 is TGTGCCAGCAGTTCCATGCCGGATACTAGCACAGATACGCAGTATTTT. It translates to CASSSMPDTSTDTQYF.

The chain couples TRBV5-1 to TRBJ1-1; the match to TRBD1 covers 8 bases. The V segment lost 3 bases and the J segment 1 base; nucleotides outside the gene matches: 5. From germline, CDR1 is SGHRS and CDR2 YFSETQ. The CDR3 length is 15 residues. The CDR3 DNA follows: TGCGCCAGCAGCTACGCCGGGACAGGGAACACTGAAGCTTTCTTT. This codes for CASSYAGTGNTEAFF.

This clone was counted at least ten times. The chain has TRBV6-6 and TRBJ1-1, with D hard to call. The germline V and J ends were trimmed by 0 bases and 10 bases, with 12 bases remaining between them. This CDR3 contains 13 residues. Germline lookup yields CDR1 MNHNY and CDR2 SVGAGI (reference sequence). This CDR3 reads CASSYSSEGGAFF. CDR3 DNA sequence: TGTGCCAGCAGTTACTCGTCCGAGGGTGGAGCTTTCTTT.

This chain connects TRBV5-1 to TRBJ2-1; D remains unclear. Trimming removed 9 bases from V and 5 bases from J, with 18 bases in between. This CDR3 contains 14 residues. Germline CDR1 reads SGHRS; CDR2 reads YFSETQ. CDR3 nucleotide sequence: TGCGCCACCAGGTCATCAGAGGTACACAATGAGCAGTTCTTC. It translates to CATRSSEVHNEQFF.

CDR3 in DNA: TGTGCCAGCAGCTTATGGACTTACGAGCAGTACTTC. Amino acids: CASSLWTYEQYF. The chain carries TRBV5-6 and TRBJ2-7; a weak D match, TRBD2 (5 bases). This CDR3 comprises 12 residues. Germline lookup yields CDR1 SGHDT and CDR2 YYEEEE. The V gene lost 2 bases and the J gene lost 4 bases, with 7 bases spanning the gap. Filled out from reference TRBV5-6 and TRBJ2-7, the complete variable domain reads DAGVTQSPTHLIKTRGQQVTLRCSPKSGHDTVSWYQQALGQGPQFIFQYYEEEERQRGNFPDRFSGHQFPNYSSELNVNALLLGDSALYLCASSLWTYEQYFGPGTRLTVT.

This clone was seen a single time. V and J are TRBV5-1 and TRBJ2-7; D is unclear. CDR3 size: 14 residues. CDR1 and CDR2 from the germline V gene are SGHRS and YFSETQ. V lost 3 bases and J 1 base, leaving 11 bases between the germline ends. The CDR3 DNA follows: TGCGCCAGCAGCTGGCACGGCGATTCCTACGAGCAGTACTTC. Its translation: CASSWHGDSYEQYF.

The gene calls are TRBV15 and TRBJ1-5, with D possibly matching TRBD1 (5 bases). There are 15 residues in the CDR3. Trimming cost V 11 bases and J 0 bases, with 17 bases left between them. CDR1 and CDR2 (germline): LNHNV, YYDKDF (reference sequence). The CDR3 protein is CASQNGAYSNQPQHF. The DNA for the CDR3 is TGTGCCTCTCAGAACGGGGCCTATAGCAATCAGCCCCAGCATTTT.

V gene TRBV11-2 combines with J gene TRBJ1-1; D is undetermined. V was clipped by 3 bases and J by 1 base, with 6 bases between them. This CDR3 comprises 13 residues. Germline lookup yields CDR1 SGHAT and CDR2 FQNNGV. The CDR3 DNA is TGTGCCAGCAGCTTCGACGAGAACACTGAAGCTTTCTTT. It is translated as CASSFDENTEAFF.

The CDR3 DNA reads TGCAGTGCCCAGGGATTCTACGAGCAGTACTTC. It specifies CSAQGFYEQYF. The chain employs TRBV20-1 and TRBJ2-7, with D maybe TRBD1 (5 bases). Trimming removed 6 bases from V and 3 bases from J, with 9 bases in between. This CDR3 region has 11 residues. Looked up from germline, CDR1 is DFQATT and CDR2 is SNEGSKA (reference sequence).

V gene TRBV13 combines with J gene TRBJ2-3; 9 nucleotides align to TRBD1. The CDR3 totals 14 residues. V lost 3 bases, J lost 5 bases, and 3 bases stayed unmatched. Germline V lookup: CDR1 PRHDT, CDR2 FYEKMQ (reference sequence). The CDR3, as DNA: TGTGCCAGCAGCTTCGGGACAGGGAGAGATACGCAGTATTTT. Residues: CASSFGTGRDTQYF.

J is TRBJ2-4 and V is TRBV4-2, with a tentative D call TRBD2 (6 bases). Trimming shortened V by 5 bases and J by 0 bases, and 8 bases separated the two germline ends. Germline lookup yields CDR1 LGHNA and CDR2 YNFKEQ. The CDR3 runs 14 residues. The CDR3, as DNA: TGTGCCAGCAGCAGGACTACAGCCAAAAACATTCAGTACTTC. Its protein is CASSRTTAKNIQYF.

V gene TRBV9 combines with J gene TRBJ2-1, with 9 bases lining up with TRBD1. The V gene end was trimmed by 3 bases and the J gene end by 10 bases; junction bases not matched to a gene: 14. This CDR3 is built from 16 residues. Germline values: CDR1 SGDLS, CDR2 YYNGEE. The CDR3 DNA follows: TGTGCCAGCAGCGCGCCTCCGGGACAGGGAGAGTGGGAGCAGTTCTTC. Amino acids: CASSAPPGQGEWEQFF.

Points on this clone: Other nucleotide sequences from this sample produce the same CDR3. The CDR3 protein is CASSLSGRDTQYF. In DNA form, the CDR3 reads TGTGCCAGCAGCTTGAGCGGGCGGGATACGCAGTATTTT. J is TRBJ2-3 and V is TRBV7-9; perhaps TRBD2 as D (6 bases). CDR1 and CDR2 (germline): SEHNR, FQNEAQ (reference sequence). The CDR3 is 13 residues long. Deletions cut 3 bases from V and 6 bases from J, with 10 bases between.

The chain is built from TRBV2 and TRBJ2-3; TRBD2 matches at 11 bases. Trimming took 2 bases from V and 5 from J; bases not matched to a gene: 6. The germline gives CDR1 SNHLY, CDR2 FYNNEI. The CDR3 runs 16 residues. The CDR3 DNA follows: TGTGCCAGCAGTGAAAACCTAGCGGGAGGTGGAGATACGCAGTATTTT. Translated, it gives CASSENLAGGGDTQYF.

The gene calls are TRBV5-4 and TRBJ2-1; D gene ambiguous. The CDR3 is made up of 15 amino acids. The V end lost 2 bases, the J end lost 0 bases, and 9 bases lay between the germline ends. In germline, CDR1 is SGHNT, CDR2 YYREEE (reference sequence). The CDR3 DNA sequence: TGTGCCAGCAGCTTTTTCACGGGCTCCTACAATGAGCAGTTCTTC. It translates to CASSFFTGSYNEQFF.

This chain connects TRBV21-1 to TRBJ1-1. TRBV21-1 counts as a pseudogene. CDR3 size: 21 residues. The CDR3 sequence is CASSPREATAHSLPMNTEAFF. DNA of the CDR3: TGTGCCAGCAGCCCGCGGGAGGCGACAGCCCACAGCCTCCCAATGAACACTGAAGCTTTCTTT.